This T cell receptor (beta chain) derives from a study of blood T cell repertoires in COVID-19. Study-wide context: Acute-phase and convalescent COVID-19 samples originated in the United States, Italy and Spain. PBMCs, B-cell-depleted T cells, or T cells provided the cDNA or gDNA that made up the material.

Per the original methods: By means of reference gene primer amplification, nucleated cell counts were estimated. Libraries were prepared by immunoSEQ multiplex PCR; TCRdb keeps only in-frame clonotypes and omits some of them. D and trimming were read from the DNA, whereas the V and J calls and clone size are those reported in that table. The table records about 210,000 clones, 84% of them present only once. Seattle patients were enrolled while actively infected and followed longitudinally. Sequencing was carried out using peripheral blood. The TCR originated in a woman of 80 years or more with COVID-19, enrolled during active disease.

This chain's CDR3 is CASSPRTGQEGSPLHF. The CDR3 nucleotides read TGTGCCAGCAGCCCCAGGACAGGGCAGGAAGGTTCACCCCTCCACTTT. The rearrangement joins TRBV7-8 to TRBJ1-6, with 8 nucleotides matching TRBD1. J gave up 9 bases and V 5 bases, and 12 bases lay outside the gene matches. From germline, CDR1 is SGHVS and CDR2 FQNEAQ. The length of the CDR3 is 16 residues.